A single sample gave rise to the 27 T cell receptor beta chains below, sequenced in a study of cytotoxic CD8 clonotypes in ibrutinib-treated CLL (dated by TCRdb to the early 2020s). Library method: the immunoSEQ multiplex PCR assay. The table comes from immuneACCESS by way of TCRdb, which keeps in-frame sequences with V and J called. Part of the clones is missing from these tables; in studies checked, under half for an unresolved V gene and the rest for unknown reasons. Across this sample there are over 100,000 clones, with 75% to 90% seen only once. The top ten constitute approximately 2% of the sample. The intended sense of this specimen's time point label: roughly 2 years on ibrutinib. This specimen consisted of PBMCs, obtained after 24 months of ibrutinib treatment. Receptor source: a human donor with chronic lymphocytic leukemia.

The genes are TRBV6-6 and TRBJ2-2; a weak D match, TRBD1 (5 bases). Germline V gene data show CDR1 as MNHNY and CDR2 as SVGAGI (reference sequence). CDR3 size: 15 residues. Between the trimmed V and J ends, which lost 6 bases and 2 bases, there was a span of 13 bases. The DNA of the CDR3 is TGTGCCAGCAGACTCCAGGGTATCAACACCGGGGAGCTGTTTTTT. Its translation: CASRLQGINTGELFF.

The rearrangement links TRBV28 to TRBJ2-5, with D possibly matching TRBD1 (6 bases). Germline CDR1 is MDHEN and CDR2 is SYDVKM. CDR3 size: 16 residues. With 3 bases removed from V and 5 bases from J, the gap between germline ends came to 19 bases. The CDR3 sequence: CASSFLETGVQETQYF. CDR3 DNA sequence: TGTGCCAGCAGTTTTCTTGAGACAGGAGTCCAGGAGACCCAGTACTTC.

The V call is TRBV29-1, the J call TRBJ1-2, with 7 bases identical to TRBD1. The germline CDR1 and CDR2 sequences are SQVTM and ANQGSEA. The CDR3 contains 13 residues. Trimming at V came to 7 bases and at J to 2 bases, leaving 7 bases not matched to a gene. The CDR3 here is CSATTGWNYGYTF. The CDR3 DNA is TGCAGCGCCACGACAGGGTGGAACTATGGCTACACCTTC.

This clone has a single count. This chain uses TRBV28 with TRBJ2-5, with 10 bases identical to TRBD2. Germline-derived CDR1 and CDR2 are MDHEN and SYDVKM. There are 15 residues in the CDR3. V shed 6 bases, J shed 5 bases, and the junction held 9 bases outside the gene matches. CDR3 region: CASSKAGGPVETQYF. CDR3 nucleotides: TGTGCCAGCAGCAAAGCGGGAGGGCCGGTGGAGACCCAGTACTTC.

About this clone: One junction end disagrees with the germline gene, perhaps due to a read error. The chain carries TRBV18 and TRBJ1-1, with D unclear. Germline assignment: CDR1 KGHSH and CDR2 LQKENI. The CDR3 contains 12 residues. DNA for the CDR3: TGTGCCAGCTCACCACAGAACGCTGAAGCTTTCTTT. This sequence encodes CASSPQNAEAFF.

In this sample, this clone turned up a few times. The DNA of the CDR3 is TGTGCCAGCAGCCAAGATCGAAATTCGGGAAATTCACCCCTCCACTTT. Translated: CASSQDRNSGNSPLHF. The V gene is TRBV4-2, the J gene TRBJ1-6; D call uncertain. V dropped 0 bases and J dropped 7 bases, with 13 bases sitting between them. CDR3 length equals 16 residues. Germline CDR1 LGHNA, CDR2 YNFKEQ.

The chain combines TRBV28 with TRBJ1-2, with TRBD1 matching over 7 bases. Germline-derived CDR1 and CDR2 are MDHEN and SYDVKM. J was trimmed by 4 bases and V by 6 bases; bases with no gene match: 11. This CDR3 has 15 residues. In DNA, the CDR3 is TGTGCCAGCAGCGTTGTCCAGGGACAGACCTATGGCTACACCTTC. It translates to CASSVVQGQTYGYTF.

J is TRBJ2-5 and V is TRBV27; TRBD2 aligns across 11 bases. The CDR3 extends over 16 amino acids. Germline CDR1 is MNHEY and CDR2 is SMNVEV (reference sequence). With 7 bases clipped from V and 5 bases from J, the junction kept 12 bases outside the gene matches. In DNA form, the CDR3 reads TGTGCCAGCAACCCTAGCGGGGGGACGTTTCTGGAGACCCAGTACTTC. It codes for CASNPSGGTFLETQYF.

The chain carries TRBV7-2 and TRBJ1-2, with D perhaps matching TRBD1 (5 bases). Germline V gene lookup returns CDR1 SGHTA and CDR2 FQGNSA. The CDR3 consists of 13 residues. V was clipped by 3 bases and J by 4 bases, with 9 bases between them. For the CDR3, the DNA is TGTGCCAGCAGCTTTACCGACAGCTATGGCTACACCTTC. Translated, it gives CASSFTDSYGYTF. Filled out from reference TRBV7-2 and TRBJ1-2, the complete variable domain reads GAGVSQSPSNKVTEKGKDVELRCDPISGHTALYWYRQSLGQGLEFLIYFQGNSAPDKSGLPSDRFSAERTGGSVSTLTIQRTQQEDSAVYLCASSFTDSYGYTFGSGTRLTVV.

This clone has only one observation. The chain combines TRBV7-3 with TRBJ2-7, with D perhaps matching TRBD1 (6 bases). Trimming left V 4 bases short and J 5 bases short, with 12 bases between. The CDR3 is made up of 13 amino acids. The V gene's germline CDR1 is SGHTA and CDR2 FQGTGA. The CDR3 region is CASSSTGIHEQYF. The CDR3 region has the DNA TGTGCCAGCAGCTCGACAGGTATCCACGAGCAGTACTTC.

J is TRBJ1-5 and V is TRBV15, with D possibly TRBD1 on 5 matching bases. The CDR3 sequence is 14 residues long. With 6 bases removed from V and 3 bases from J, the gap between germline ends came to 12 bases. Germline values: CDR1 LNHNV, CDR2 YYDKDF (reference sequence). CDR3 amino acids: CATRGGVLNQPQHF. CDR3 in DNA: TGTGCCACCAGGGGGGGGGTTCTCAATCAGCCCCAGCATTTT.

The chain uses TRBV7-9 and TRBJ1-4; 8 positions match TRBD1. The CDR3 runs 14 residues. Germline V gives CDR1 SEHNR, CDR2 FQNEAQ (reference sequence). Trimming took 3 bases from V and 8 from J; bases not matched to a gene: 5. CDR3 residues: CASSLTGVGEKLFF. The CDR3 nucleotides read TGTGCCAGCAGCTTGACAGGGGTGGGGGAAAAACTGTTTTTT.

The chain links TRBV29-1 to TRBJ1-5, with D tentatively TRBD1 (5 bases). Germline V gene data show CDR1 as SQVTM and CDR2 as ANQGSEA. This CDR3 contains 12 residues. V lost 4 bases, J lost 5 bases, and 9 bases lay in between. CDR3 in DNA: TGCAGCGTTGCATTAGGGGATCAGCCCCAGCATTTT. Translated: CSVALGDQPQHF. The entire variable domain, with the rest obtained from reference TRBV29-1 and TRBJ1-5, is as follows: SAVISQKPSRDICQRGTSLTIQCQVDSQVTMMFWYRQQPGQSLTLIATANQGSEATYESGFVIDKFPISRPNLTFSTLTVSNMSPEDSSIYLCSVALGDQPQHFGDGTRLSIL.

The V call is TRBV6-6, the J call TRBJ1-5, with a tentative D call TRBD1 (5 bases). Germline values: CDR1 MNHNY, CDR2 SVGAGI (reference sequence). The V gene lost 6 bases and the J gene lost 4 bases, with 13 bases spanning the gap. The CDR3 is 14 amino acids. For the CDR3, the DNA is TGTGCCAGCAGCAGCCGGGACTTAAATCAGCCCCAGCATTTT. Translation: CASSSRDLNQPQHF.

This rearrangement joins TRBV28 to TRBJ1-4; 7 nucleotides align to TRBD1. J gave up 8 bases and V 6 bases, and 6 bases lay outside the gene matches. In germline, CDR1 is MDHEN, CDR2 SYDVKM. This CDR3 has 13 amino acids. CDR3 in DNA: TGTGCCAGCAGACAGGGGAATGGGGAAAAACTGTTTTTT. Translating gives CASRQGNGEKLFF.

This clone was found a few times. This rearrangement joins TRBV6-1 to TRBJ1-3; D is unclear. Germline values: CDR1 MNHNS, CDR2 SASEGT. The CDR3 runs to 14 residues. V was clipped by 7 bases and J by 0 bases, with 10 bases between them. CDR3 in amino acids: CASKADFSGNTIYF. CDR3 nucleotides: TGTGCCAGCAAAGCGGATTTCTCTGGAAACACCATATATTTT.

CDR3 residues: CASTVTGTRIEQFF. The CDR3 DNA sequence: TGTGCCAGCACCGTGACCGGGACTAGGATCGAGCAGTTCTTC. The rearrangement links TRBV7-9 to TRBJ2-1; 8 nucleotides agree with TRBD2. This CDR3 comprises 14 residues. Germline loops: CDR1 SEHNR, CDR2 FQNEAQ (reference sequence). The junction had 12 bases not matched to a gene; V was cut back by 7 bases and J by 10 bases.

This sequence joins TRBV18 and TRBJ2-5; perhaps TRBD1 as D (6 bases). Trimming took off 5 bases at V and 0 bases at J, with 13 bases between the two ends. The length of the CDR3 is 15 residues. Germline lookup yields CDR1 KGHSH and CDR2 LQKENI. CDR3 protein: CASSVLQGHQETQYF. CDR3 DNA: TGTGCCAGCTCAGTGCTACAGGGCCACCAAGAGACCCAGTACTTC.

The rearrangement links TRBV28 to TRBJ2-7; no reliable D call. CDR3 length equals 15 residues. Trimming cost V 6 bases and J 4 bases, with 19 bases left between them. The germline V gene encodes CDR1 MDHEN and CDR2 SYDVKM. CDR3 coding DNA: TGTGCCAGCAGGGGAAGTGGAACGGCTAGATACGAGCAGTACTTC. Translation gives CASRGSGTARYEQYF.

V is TRBV7-8 and J is TRBJ1-1; tentatively, D is TRBD1 (5 bases). The CDR3 contains 13 residues. Between the trimmed V and J ends, which lost 2 bases and 5 bases, there was a span of 9 bases. From germline, CDR1 is SGHVS and CDR2 FQNEAQ. CDR3 amino acids: CASSLSGRTEAFF. The CDR3 nucleotides read TGTGCCAGCAGCTTATCGGGGCGAACTGAAGCTTTCTTT.

The V and J genes are TRBV19 and TRBJ2-2, with 7 bases that match TRBD1. V dropped 6 bases and J dropped 5; count of bases not matched to a gene: 9. The CDR3 totals 15 residues. Germline-derived CDR1 and CDR2 are LNHDA and SQIVND (reference sequence). CDR3 in DNA: TGTGCCAGTAGCCCGACAGGGTTGGGTACCGGGGAGCTGTTTTTT. It encodes CASSPTGLGTGELFF.

The V gene is TRBV4-1, the J gene TRBJ2-7; D is ambiguous. The CDR3 runs to 15 residues. Trimming shortened V by 0 bases and J by 0 bases, and 9 bases separated the two germline ends. From germline, CDR1 is MGHRA and CDR2 YSYEKL. The CDR3 nucleotides are TGCGCCAGCAGCCAAGATCTGGGCAGCTCCTACGAGCAGTACTTC. As protein: CASSQDLGSSYEQYF.

This chain links TRBV6-6 with TRBJ1-2; D gene ambiguous. The CDR3 loop spans 14 amino acids. The V gene lost 0 bases and the J gene lost 6 bases, with 11 bases spanning the gap. CDR1 and CDR2 from the germline V gene are MNHNY and SVGAGI (reference sequence). The CDR3, as DNA: TGTGCCAGCAGTTACTCAGGCAGTGGAAATGGCTACACCTTC. It specifies CASSYSGSGNGYTF.

This clone was counted once. The chain carries TRBV7-9 and TRBJ1-2; D remains unclear. Per the germline V gene, CDR1 is SEHNR and CDR2 is FQNEAQ (reference sequence). The CDR3 runs to 16 residues. V shed 5 bases and J shed 0 bases, with 16 bases lying between them. The CDR3: CASSLTYMNPNYGYTF. CDR3 in DNA: TGTGCCAGCAGCCTAACCTACATGAACCCTAACTATGGCTACACCTTC.

The J gene is TRBJ1-2, the V gene TRBV6-5; D unclear. Trimming stripped 7 bases from V and 2 bases from J, with 14 bases between. This CDR3 comprises 14 residues. Germline-derived CDR1 and CDR2 are MNHEY and SVGAGI. CDR3 in DNA: TGTGCCAGCACTCGCGCCGGGCGGAACTATGGCTACACCTTC. This translates into CASTRAGRNYGYTF.

The chain uses TRBV30 and TRBJ2-7, with TRBD1 identical over 9 bases. Trimming cost V 3 bases and J 2 bases; bases outside gene matches: 11. Germline CDR1 is GTSNPN and CDR2 is SVGIG (reference sequence). This CDR3 is built from 16 residues. DNA for the CDR3: TGTGCCTGGAGACAAAAACCCGGGACAGGGACCTACGAGCAGTACTTC. This encodes CAWRQKPGTGTYEQYF.

The chain uses TRBV25-1 and TRBJ2-5; 8 nucleotides match TRBD2. CDR1 and CDR2 from the germline V gene are MGHDK and SYGVNS. The CDR3 covers 14 residues. V shed 6 bases and J 5 bases; nucleotides not matched to a gene: 8. CDR3 region: CASSPGGRGETQYF. In DNA, the CDR3 is TGTGCCAGCAGCCCGGGGGGGCGCGGGGAGACCCAGTACTTC.